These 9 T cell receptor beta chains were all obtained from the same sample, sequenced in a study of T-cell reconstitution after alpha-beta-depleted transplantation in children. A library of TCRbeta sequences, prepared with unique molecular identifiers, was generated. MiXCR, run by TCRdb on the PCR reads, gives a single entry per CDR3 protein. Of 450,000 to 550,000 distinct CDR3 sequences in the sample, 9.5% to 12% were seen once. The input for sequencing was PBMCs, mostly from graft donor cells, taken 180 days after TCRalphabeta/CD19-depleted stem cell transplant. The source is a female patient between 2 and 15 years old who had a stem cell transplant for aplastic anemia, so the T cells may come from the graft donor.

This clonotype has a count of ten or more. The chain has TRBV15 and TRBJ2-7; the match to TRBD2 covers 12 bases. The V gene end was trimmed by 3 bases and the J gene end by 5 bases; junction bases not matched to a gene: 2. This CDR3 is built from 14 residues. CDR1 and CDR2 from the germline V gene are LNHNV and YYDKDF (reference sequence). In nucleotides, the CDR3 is TGTGCCACCAGCAGTCTAGCGGGAGGGAACGAGCAGTACTTC. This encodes CATSSLAGGNEQYF.

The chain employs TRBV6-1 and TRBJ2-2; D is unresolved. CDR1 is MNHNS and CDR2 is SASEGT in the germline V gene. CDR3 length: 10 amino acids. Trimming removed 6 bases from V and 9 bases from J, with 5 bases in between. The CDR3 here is CASSLRELFF. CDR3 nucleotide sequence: TGTGCCAGCAGCCTACGGGAGCTGTTTTTT.

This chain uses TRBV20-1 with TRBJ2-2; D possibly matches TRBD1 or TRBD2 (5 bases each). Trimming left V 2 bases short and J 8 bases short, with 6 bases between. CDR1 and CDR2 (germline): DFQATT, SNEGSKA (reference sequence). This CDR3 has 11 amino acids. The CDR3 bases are TGCAGTGCTAGATGGGGGGGGGAGCTGTTTTTT. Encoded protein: CSARWGGELFF.

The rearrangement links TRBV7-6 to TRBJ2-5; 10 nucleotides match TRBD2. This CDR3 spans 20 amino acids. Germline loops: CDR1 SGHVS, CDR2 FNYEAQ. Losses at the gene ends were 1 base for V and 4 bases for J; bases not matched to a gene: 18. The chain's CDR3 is CASSLVPSGRNTTGRETQYF. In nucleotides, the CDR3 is TGTGCCAGCAGCTTAGTTCCTAGCGGGAGAAATACGACCGGCAGAGAGACCCAGTACTTC.

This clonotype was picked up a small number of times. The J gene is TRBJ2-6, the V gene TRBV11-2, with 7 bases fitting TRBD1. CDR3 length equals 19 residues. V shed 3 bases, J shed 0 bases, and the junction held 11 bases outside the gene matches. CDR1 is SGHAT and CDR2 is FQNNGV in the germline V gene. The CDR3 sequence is CASSLVPGQTSSGANVLTF. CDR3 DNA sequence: TGTGCCAGCAGCTTGGTCCCGGGACAGACGAGCTCTGGGGCCAACGTCCTGACTTTC. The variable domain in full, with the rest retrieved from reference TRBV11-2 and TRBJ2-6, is EAGVAQSPRYKIIEKRQSVAFWCNPISGHATLYWYQQILGQGPKLLIQFQNNGVVDDSQLPKDRFSAERLKGVDSTLKIQPAKLEDSAVYLCASSLVPGQTSSGANVLTFGAGSRLTVL.

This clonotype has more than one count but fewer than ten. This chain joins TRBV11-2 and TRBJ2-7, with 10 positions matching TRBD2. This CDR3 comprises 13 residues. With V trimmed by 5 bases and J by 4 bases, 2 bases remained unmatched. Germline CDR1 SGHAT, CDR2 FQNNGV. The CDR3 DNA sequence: TGTGCCAGCAGCGGACTAGCGGAATACGAGCAGTACTTC. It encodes CASSGLAEYEQYF.

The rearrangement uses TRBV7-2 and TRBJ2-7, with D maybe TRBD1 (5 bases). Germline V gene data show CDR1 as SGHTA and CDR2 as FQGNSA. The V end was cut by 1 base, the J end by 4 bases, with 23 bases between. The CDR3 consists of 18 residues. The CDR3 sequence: CASSLGYRRSDRRYEQYF. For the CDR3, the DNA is TGTGCCAGCAGCTTAGGCTACCGTCGCTCCGACAGAAGGTACGAGCAGTACTTC. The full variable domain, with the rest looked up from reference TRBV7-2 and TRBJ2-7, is GAGVSQSPSNKVTEKGKDVELRCDPISGHTALYWYRQSLGQGLEFLIYFQGNSAPDKSGLPSDRFSAERTGGSVSTLTIQRTQQEDSAVYLCASSLGYRRSDRRYEQYFGPGTRLTVT.

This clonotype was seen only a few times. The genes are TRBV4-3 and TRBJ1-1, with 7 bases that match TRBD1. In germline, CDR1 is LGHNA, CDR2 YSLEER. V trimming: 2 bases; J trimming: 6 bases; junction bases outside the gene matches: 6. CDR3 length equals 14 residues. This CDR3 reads CASSQIGTAPEAFF. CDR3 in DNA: TGCGCCAGCAGCCAAATCGGGACAGCTCCTGAAGCTTTCTTT.

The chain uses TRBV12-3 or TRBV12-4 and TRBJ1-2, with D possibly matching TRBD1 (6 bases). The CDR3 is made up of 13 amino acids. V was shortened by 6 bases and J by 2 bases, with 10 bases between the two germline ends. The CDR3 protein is CASSRTDNYGYTF. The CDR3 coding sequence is TGTGCCAGCAGCCGGACAGACAACTATGGCTACACCTTC.